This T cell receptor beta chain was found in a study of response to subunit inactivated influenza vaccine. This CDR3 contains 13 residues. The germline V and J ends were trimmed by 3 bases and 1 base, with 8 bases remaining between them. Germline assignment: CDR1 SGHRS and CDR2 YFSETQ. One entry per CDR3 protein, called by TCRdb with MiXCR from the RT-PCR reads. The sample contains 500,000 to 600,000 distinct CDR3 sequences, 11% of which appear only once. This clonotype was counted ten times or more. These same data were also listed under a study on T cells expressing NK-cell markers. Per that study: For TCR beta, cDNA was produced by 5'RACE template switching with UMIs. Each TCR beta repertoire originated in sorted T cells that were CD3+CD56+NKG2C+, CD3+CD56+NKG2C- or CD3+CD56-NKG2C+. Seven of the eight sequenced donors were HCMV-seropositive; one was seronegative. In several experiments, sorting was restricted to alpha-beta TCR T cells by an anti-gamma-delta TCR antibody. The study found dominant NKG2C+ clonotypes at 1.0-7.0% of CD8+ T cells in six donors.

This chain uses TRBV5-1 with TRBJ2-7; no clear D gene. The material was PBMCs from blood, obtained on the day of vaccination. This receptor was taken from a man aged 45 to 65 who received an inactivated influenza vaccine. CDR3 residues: CASSWRFSYEQYF. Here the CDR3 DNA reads TGCGCCAGCAGCTGGCGGTTTTCCTACGAGCAGTACTTC.